This entry is about one T cell receptor beta chain. The data originate from a study of blood T cell repertoires in COVID-19. As for the study in general: The analysed material was cDNA or gDNA that came from T cells, B-cell-depleted T cells, or PBMCs.

In the original processing: Reference gene primer amplification gave estimated nucleated cell counts. Sequenced by immunoSEQ multiplex PCR; TCRdb stores in-frame clones only, minus some. V, J and clone size were drawn from that table, and D and trimming were deduced from the DNA. The data show 100,000 or so clones, approximately 62% seen once. Germline V gene lookup returns CDR1 GTSNPN and CDR2 SVGIG (reference sequence). Deletions cut 4 bases from V and 8 bases from J, with 14 bases between. CDR3 length: 13 amino acids. The source of this sequence is a man older than 75 with acute or convalescent COVID-19. The genes are TRBV30 and TRBJ1-4, with a tentative D call TRBD1 (6 bases). The specimen sequenced was peripheral blood. CDR3 in DNA: TGTGCCTGGAACAGGGAGCGTTACGAAAAACTGTTTTTT. Its protein is CAWNRERYEKLFF.